This T cell receptor (beta chain) appears in the sequencing data of a study of cytomegalovirus exposure and HLA in healthy donors. At the level of the study: An early data release held 80 million or so unique TCRs from HLA-typed donors.

This CDR3 is built from 13 residues. J was trimmed by 3 bases and V by 4 bases; bases with no gene match: 2. Germline CDR1 and CDR2: LGHNA and YNFKEQ. This clone was detected only a few times. Its target is not known. PCR involved 60 Vbeta and 13 Jbeta primers. Profiled with immunoSEQ multiplex PCR; TCRdb holds only in-frame clones, not every one. The data contain about 130,000 clones, more than 70% of them seen just once; the ten biggest clones take up 0.8% to 0.95%. Whole-study results and caveats: Presence/absence analyses assumed roughly uniform sequencing depth across donors.

The chain uses TRBV4-2 and TRBJ1-1, with 7 nucleotides matching TRBD1. Specimen: PBMCs. This clonotype originated in an older woman in good health and CMV-seronegative. The CDR3 DNA follows: TGTGCCAGCAGCCGGGACAGTGACACTGAAGCTTTCTTT. Residues: CASSRDSDTEAFF.